The clone carrying this T cell receptor (beta chain) turned up a few times. What it recognizes is unknown. V shed 6 bases and J shed 13 bases, with 20 bases lying between them. This CDR3 contains 13 residues. TCRdb passed the reads through MiXCR, listing each CDR3 protein once. The table has nearly 650,000 distinct CDR3 sequences, 24% seen once. The sample comes from a study of T cell repertoires in cytomegalovirus infection. Study details: Matching HLA type and CMV infection were both indicated by public TCR beta signatures.

Study-level points and caveats: There were HLA-C-restricted CMV-specific TCR beta clonotypes dominating the ex vivo response. Identification of carriers of CMV plus the relevant HLA was performed using cumulative public TCR beta family frequency.

The chain couples TRBV12-3 or TRBV12-4 to TRBJ2-3; tentative D call: TRBD2 (6 bases). This clonotype was sampled from a human donor in good health (CMV status not recorded). Some clones in this sample may be carry-over from other donors' samples. Sequencing was performed on CD8+ T cells from PBMCs. CDR3 sequence reads: CASRAGGTAEEYF. The DNA for the CDR3 is TGTGCCAGCAGGGCCGGCGGGACGGCCGAGGAGTATTTT.